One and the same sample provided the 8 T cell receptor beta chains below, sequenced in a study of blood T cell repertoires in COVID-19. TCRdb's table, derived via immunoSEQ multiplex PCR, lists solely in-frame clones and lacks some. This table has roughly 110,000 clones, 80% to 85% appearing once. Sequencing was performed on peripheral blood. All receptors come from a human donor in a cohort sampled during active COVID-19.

The CDR3 DNA sequence: TGTGCCAGCGAGCTAGCGGGATCCACAGATACGCAGTATTTT. Translating gives CASELAGSTDTQYF. This chain links TRBV2 with TRBJ2-3; 9 bases fit TRBD2. This CDR3 is built from 14 residues. Per germline, CDR1 SNHLY and CDR2 FYNNEI. The V gene end was trimmed by 8 bases and the J gene end by 2 bases; junction bases not matched to a gene: 5.

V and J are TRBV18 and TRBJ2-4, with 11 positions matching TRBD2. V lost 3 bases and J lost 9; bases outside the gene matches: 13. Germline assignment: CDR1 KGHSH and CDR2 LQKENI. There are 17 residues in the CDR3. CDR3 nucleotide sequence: TGTGCCAGCTCACCCTCCTTTAGCGGGAGGGCCGTTCCCATTCAGTACTTC. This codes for CASSPSFSGRAVPIQYF.

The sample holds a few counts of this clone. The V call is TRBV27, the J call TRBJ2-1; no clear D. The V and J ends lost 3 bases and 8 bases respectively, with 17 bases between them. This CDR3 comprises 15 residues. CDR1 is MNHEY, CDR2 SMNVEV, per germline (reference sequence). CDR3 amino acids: CASSLTRPPLDEQFF. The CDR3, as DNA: TGTGCCAGCAGTTTGACGCGGCCCCCTCTGGATGAGCAGTTCTTC.

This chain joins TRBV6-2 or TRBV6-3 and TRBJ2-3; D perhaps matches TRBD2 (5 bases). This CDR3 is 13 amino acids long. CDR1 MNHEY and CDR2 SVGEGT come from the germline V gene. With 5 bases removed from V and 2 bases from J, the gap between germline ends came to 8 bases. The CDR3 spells CASSLRATDTQYF. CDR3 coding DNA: TGTGCCAGCAGTCTGCGGGCCACAGATACGCAGTATTTT.

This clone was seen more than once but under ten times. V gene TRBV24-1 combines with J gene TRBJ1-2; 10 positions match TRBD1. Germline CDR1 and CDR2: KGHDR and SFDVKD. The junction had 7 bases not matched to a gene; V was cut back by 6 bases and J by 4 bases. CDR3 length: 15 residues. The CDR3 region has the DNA TGTGCCACCAGTCTCCGGGACAGGGGTCCCTATGGCTACACCTTC. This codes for CATSLRDRGPYGYTF.

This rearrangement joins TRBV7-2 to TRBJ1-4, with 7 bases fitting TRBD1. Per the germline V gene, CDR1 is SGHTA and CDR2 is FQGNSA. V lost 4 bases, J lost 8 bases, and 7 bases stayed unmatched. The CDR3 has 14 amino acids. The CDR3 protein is CASSSGQLREKLFF. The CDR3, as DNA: TGTGCCAGCAGCTCGGGACAGCTAAGGGAAAAACTGTTTTTT.

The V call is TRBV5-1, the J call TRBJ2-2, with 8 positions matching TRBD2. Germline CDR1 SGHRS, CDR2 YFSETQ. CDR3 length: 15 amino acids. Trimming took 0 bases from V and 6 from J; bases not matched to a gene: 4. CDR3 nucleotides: TGCGCCAGCAGCTTGGGAAGTAGCGGGGCCGGGGAGCTGTTTTTT. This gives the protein CASSLGSSGAGELFF.

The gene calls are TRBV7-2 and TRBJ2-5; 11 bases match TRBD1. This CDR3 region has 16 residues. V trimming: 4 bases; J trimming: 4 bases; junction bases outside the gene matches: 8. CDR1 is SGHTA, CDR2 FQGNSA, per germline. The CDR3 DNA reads TGTGCCAGCAGCTCTATTGGACAGGGGGCATCAGAGACCCAGTACTTC. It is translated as CASSSIGQGASETQYF.